These 16 T cell receptor beta chains originate from one sample sequenced in a study of blood T cell repertoires in COVID-19. Libraries were prepared by immunoSEQ multiplex PCR; TCRdb keeps only in-frame clonotypes and omits some of them. This sample has under 350,000 clones, with approximately 88% found just once. Source material: PBMCs or T cells enriched from blood (not recorded which). The source of these receptors is a woman aged 35 to 49 who had recovered from COVID-19.

This clone was counted between two and nine times. V usage is TRBV12-5 and J usage is TRBJ2-4, with 13 nucleotides matching TRBD2. V lost 5 bases and J lost 8; bases outside the gene matches: 9. This CDR3 region has 16 residues. Per germline, CDR1 LGHNT and CDR2 FRNRAP. The CDR3 loop reads CASGPERLAGGDIQYF. As DNA, the CDR3 is TGTGCTAGTGGTCCCGAGAGACTAGCGGGAGGTGACATTCAGTACTTC.

This chain connects TRBV6-5 to TRBJ1-1; D is unclear. Trimming removed 0 bases from V and 2 bases from J, with 13 bases in between. This CDR3 region has 16 residues. CDR1 MNHEY and CDR2 SVGAGI come from the germline V gene. The CDR3, as DNA: TGTGCCAGCAGTTACTCTCCCTCCACGGGAAACACTGAAGCTTTCTTT. It is translated as CASSYSPSTGNTEAFF.

The chain carries TRBV19 and TRBJ1-5; D possibly corresponds to TRBD1 (5 bases). This CDR3 spans 14 amino acids. Germline V lookup: CDR1 LNHDA, CDR2 SQIVND (reference sequence). With 7 bases removed from V and 2 bases from J, the gap between germline ends came to 12 bases. CDR3 in DNA: TGTGCCAGTAACGATCGGGGGGGCAATCAGCCCCAGCATTTT. It specifies CASNDRGGNQPQHF.

The chain has TRBV2 and TRBJ1-2, with D unclear. The germline CDR1 and CDR2 sequences are SNHLY and FYNNEI. This CDR3 contains 12 residues. The V end lost 4 bases, the J end lost 3 bases, and 6 bases lay between the germline ends. DNA of the CDR3: TGTGCCAGCAGTGTGACTGACTATGGCTACACCTTC. It encodes CASSVTDYGYTF.

The gene calls are TRBV5-8 and TRBJ2-5, with a tentative D call TRBD2 (5 bases). Germline V gives CDR1 SGHTS, CDR2 YDEGEE. The ends were cut back, 0 bases at V and 4 bases at J, with 19 bases in the middle. This CDR3 spans 17 amino acids. The CDR3, as DNA: TGTGCCAGCAGCTTGGAATTGGGTGGACTTCAGCTAGAGACCCAGTACTTC. This translates into CASSLELGGLQLETQYF.

The rearrangement joins TRBV11-2 to TRBJ1-1; the D is unclear. CDR1 and CDR2 from the germline V gene are SGHAT and FQNNGV. Trimming took off 2 bases at V and 1 base at J, with 5 bases between the two ends. The CDR3 runs 13 residues. CDR3: CASSLTPNTEAFF. The CDR3 region has the DNA TGTGCCAGCAGCTTAACACCGAACACTGAAGCTTTCTTT.

The table lists this clone with a count of one. The chain employs TRBV6-6 and TRBJ1-2, with D tentatively TRBD1 (6 bases). The CDR3 runs to 14 residues. Trimming took 11 bases from V and 5 from J, leaving 21 bases between them. Per the germline V gene, CDR1 is MNHNY and CDR2 is SVGAGI (reference sequence). CDR3 region: CAGYDQGSTYGYTF. CDR3 DNA: TGTGCCGGCTACGATCAGGGGTCTACTTATGGCTACACCTTC.

V and J are TRBV12-3 or TRBV12-4 and TRBJ2-1; TRBD2 aligns across 7 bases. The junction had 7 bases not matched to a gene; V was cut back by 7 bases and J by 7 bases. This CDR3 is built from 13 residues. This chain's CDR3 is CASILGGRNEQFF. The CDR3 DNA reads TGTGCCAGCATCTTGGGAGGGAGGAATGAGCAGTTCTTC.

The chain couples TRBV6-2 or TRBV6-3 to TRBJ2-5, with 7 positions matching TRBD1. The CDR3 is 16 residues long. CDR1 and CDR2 from the germline V gene are MNHEY and SVGEGT. V lost 2 bases, J lost 5 bases, and 11 bases stayed unmatched. The CDR3 spells CASSYPQGSKGETQYF. DNA of the CDR3: TGTGCCAGCAGTTACCCACAGGGGTCTAAGGGGGAGACCCAGTACTTC.

This chain uses TRBV5-1 with TRBJ2-7, with a possible D match to TRBD2 (8 bases). V was trimmed by 0 bases and J by 4 bases, leaving 20 bases between them. Germline V gene sequence: CDR1 SGHRS, CDR2 YFSETQ. CDR3 length: 17 amino acids. CDR3 coding DNA: TGCGCCAGCAGCTTGGCTGTAGCGGGACAGACATCGTACGAGCAGTACTTC. Translation: CASSLAVAGQTSYEQYF.

The chain combines TRBV9 with TRBJ2-3; 9 nucleotides line up with TRBD2. The CDR3 contains 15 residues. Germline lookup yields CDR1 SGDLS and CDR2 YYNGEE. The trim removed 1 base at V and 2 bases at J, leaving 2 bases unmatched. This chain's CDR3 is CASSVSGRSTDTQYF. The CDR3 DNA reads TGTGCCAGCAGCGTAAGCGGGAGGTCCACAGATACGCAGTATTTT.

The rearrangement joins TRBV5-1 to TRBJ2-4, with D perhaps TRBD2 (6 bases). The CDR3 is made up of 12 amino acids. The V end lost 4 bases, the J end lost 12 bases, and 14 bases lay between the germline ends. CDR1 SGHRS and CDR2 YFSETQ come from the germline V gene. CDR3 in DNA: TGCGCCAGCAGCAGGGAGGAGGGTACTCAGTACTTC. Translated: CASSREEGTQYF.

The chain uses TRBV5-1 and TRBJ1-6; tentative D call: TRBD1 (5 bases). Germline CDR1 reads SGHRS; CDR2 reads YFSETQ. There are 16 residues in the CDR3. V gave up 0 bases and J gave up 7 bases, with 14 bases separating them. The CDR3 protein is CASSLGQQTLNSPLHF. DNA for the CDR3: TGCGCCAGCAGCTTGGGACAGCAGACCCTAAATTCACCCCTCCACTTT.

The chain employs TRBV9 and TRBJ2-7, with 7 positions matching TRBD1. Unmatched junction bases numbered 7, after V lost 3 bases and J lost 7 bases. This CDR3 is built from 13 residues. CDR1 is SGDLS and CDR2 is YYNGEE in the germline V gene. Here the CDR3 DNA reads TGTGCCAGCAGCGAAACAGGGGTTGGGGAGCAGTACTTC. This gives the protein CASSETGVGEQYF. Variable domain in full (rest from reference TRBV9 and TRBJ2-7): DSGVTQTPKHLITATGQRVTLRCSPRSGDLSVYWYQQSLDQGLQFLIQYYNGEERAKGNILERFSAQQFPDLHSELNLSSLELGDSALYFCASSETGVGEQYFGPGTRLTVT.

The chain combines TRBV11-2 with TRBJ2-1; D not resolved. Germline CDR1 is SGHAT and CDR2 is FQNNGV. This CDR3 has 15 residues. V was clipped by 1 base and J by 6 bases, with 13 bases between them. CDR3 sequence: CASSLGGPPSNEQFF. The CDR3 nucleotides read TGTGCCAGCAGCTTAGGAGGCCCCCCTTCCAATGAGCAGTTCTTC.

In the case of this clone: The same CDR3 arises from other DNA sequences in this sample as well. V is TRBV5-6 and J is TRBJ1-5; no clear D. This CDR3 region has 13 residues. The germline V gene has CDR1 SGHDT and CDR2 YYEEEE. Trimming pared 0 bases from V and 5 bases from J, leaving 6 bases between. DNA for the CDR3: TGTGCCAGCAGCTTGGAACCAGATCAGCCCCAGCATTTT. The encoded protein is CASSLEPDQPQHF.